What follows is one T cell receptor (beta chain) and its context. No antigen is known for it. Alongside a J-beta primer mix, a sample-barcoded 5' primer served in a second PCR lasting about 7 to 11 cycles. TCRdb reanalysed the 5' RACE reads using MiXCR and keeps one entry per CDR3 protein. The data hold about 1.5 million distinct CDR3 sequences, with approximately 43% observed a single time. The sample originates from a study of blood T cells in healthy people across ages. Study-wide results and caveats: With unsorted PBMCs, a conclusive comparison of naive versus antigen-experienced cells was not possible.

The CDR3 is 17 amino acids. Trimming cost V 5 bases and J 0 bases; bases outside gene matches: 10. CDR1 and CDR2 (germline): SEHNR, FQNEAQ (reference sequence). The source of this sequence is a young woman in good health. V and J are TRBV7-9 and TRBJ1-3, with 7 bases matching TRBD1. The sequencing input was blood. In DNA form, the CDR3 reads TGTGCCAGCAGCGCCAGGGACAGCCGGATCTCTGGAAACACCATATATTTT. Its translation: CASSARDSRISGNTIYF.